Below are 14 T cell receptor beta chains sequenced from a single sample in a study of shared clonotypes between healthy human individuals. TCRdb keeps only in-frame clones here, not all; method: immunoSEQ multiplex PCR. The sample has roughly 220,000 clones; approximately 65% are singletons. What was sequenced was memory CD4+ T cells sorted from blood. Described subset: CD45RA-negative fraction. The receptors were gathered from a man aged 25 to 40 in good health.

The rearrangement links TRBV4-3 to TRBJ1-1; 9 bases are shared with TRBD1. The ends lost 2 bases at V and 5 bases at J; junction bases unmatched: 6. The CDR3 sequence is 15 residues long. Germline V lookup: CDR1 LGHNA, CDR2 YSLEER. In DNA form, the CDR3 reads TGCGCCAGCAGCCAACAACAGGGGGCGGGAACTGAAGCTTTCTTT. Protein: CASSQQQGAGTEAFF.

This chain joins TRBV29-1 and TRBJ2-7; a weak D match, TRBD2 (6 bases). Germline CDR1 SQVTM, CDR2 ANQGSEA. The V gene lost 4 bases and the J gene lost 0 bases, with 13 bases spanning the gap. The CDR3 is 14 amino acids. The CDR3 loop is CSVADAGSSYEQYF. The CDR3 coding sequence is TGCAGCGTTGCCGACGCCGGGAGCTCCTACGAGCAGTACTTC.

The chain employs TRBV9 and TRBJ1-3, with D perhaps TRBD1 (5 bases). Trimming stripped 1 base from V and 4 bases from J, with 15 bases between. The CDR3 sequence is 16 residues long. Germline V gene sequence: CDR1 SGDLS, CDR2 YYNGEE. The CDR3 region is CASSVPRGVGGNTIYF. Written as DNA, the CDR3 is TGTGCCAGCAGCGTACCGAGAGGGGTAGGAGGAAACACCATATATTTT.

The chain employs TRBV28 and TRBJ2-6; TRBD1 matches at 7 bases. J was trimmed by 0 bases and V by 6 bases; bases with no gene match: 17. The CDR3 loop spans 20 amino acids. Germline CDR1 reads MDHEN; CDR2 reads SYDVKM. The CDR3 loop is CASSMTARDSYSSGANVLTF. As DNA, the CDR3 is TGTGCCAGCAGCATGACCGCCCGGGACAGTTACAGCTCTGGGGCCAACGTCCTGACTTTC.

This chain links TRBV28 with TRBJ1-1; no definite D call. Looked up from germline, CDR1 is MDHEN and CDR2 is SYDVKM. The V and J ends lost 2 bases and 1 base respectively, with 11 bases between them. The CDR3 runs to 15 residues. CDR3 coding DNA: TGTGCCAGCAGTTTACAACGGGGATGGAACACTGAAGCTTTCTTT. Protein sequence: CASSLQRGWNTEAFF.

The rearrangement uses TRBV6-6 and TRBJ2-7, with 11 bases identical to TRBD1. In germline, CDR1 is MNHNY, CDR2 SVGAGI (reference sequence). V lost 0 bases, J lost 3 bases, and 1 base stayed unmatched. CDR3 length equals 15 residues. CDR3 amino acids: CASSYSGTGGYEQYF. CDR3 in DNA: TGTGCCAGCAGTTACTCCGGGACAGGGGGCTACGAGCAGTACTTC.

There are a few counts of this clone. V and J are TRBV7-6 and TRBJ1-5; 7 nucleotides line up with TRBD1. V lost 1 base and J lost 6; bases outside the gene matches: 6. The CDR3 consists of 15 residues. Germline CDR1 SGHVS, CDR2 FNYEAQ. This CDR3 reads CASSLGQGASQPQHF. CDR3 nucleotide sequence: TGTGCCAGCAGCTTAGGACAGGGAGCCAGTCAGCCCCAGCATTTT.

Worth noting for this clone: The same CDR3 arises from other DNA sequences in this sample as well. This chain connects TRBV27 to TRBJ2-5; tentative D call: TRBD2 (5 bases). V was cut by 1 base and J by 5 bases, with 11 bases left in between. This CDR3 region has 14 residues. The germline CDR1 and CDR2 sequences are MNHEY and SMNVEV (reference sequence). This chain's CDR3 is CASSLLGGGETQYF. The CDR3 nucleotides are TGTGCCAGCAGTTTATTAGGAGGTGGGGAGACCCAGTACTTC.

This chain links TRBV27 with TRBJ2-3; no firm D call. Looked up from germline, CDR1 is MNHEY and CDR2 is SMNVEV (reference sequence). CDR3 length: 13 residues. V was shortened by 2 bases and J by 1 base, with 4 bases between the two germline ends. The DNA for the CDR3 is TGTGCCAGCAGTTTACGTGGCACAGATACGCAGTATTTT. This gives the protein CASSLRGTDTQYF.

CDR3 coding DNA: TGTGCCAGCAGCTGGGACAGGGGCTACGAGCAGTACTTC. This codes for CASSWDRGYEQYF. The V and J genes are TRBV6-5 and TRBJ2-7; 10 bases agree with TRBD1. Germline lookup yields CDR1 MNHEY and CDR2 SVGAGI. This CDR3 has 13 residues. V lost 6 bases and J lost 3; bases outside the gene matches: 2.

The genes are TRBV9 and TRBJ2-1; the match to TRBD2 covers 8 bases. This CDR3 has 16 residues. Germline CDR1 is SGDLS and CDR2 is YYNGEE. V dropped 0 bases and J dropped 3; count of bases not matched to a gene: 5. As DNA, the CDR3 is TGTGCCAGCAGCGTAGCAACTAGCGGCCTCTACAATGAGCAGTTCTTC. Encoded protein: CASSVATSGLYNEQFF.

This chain uses TRBV28 with TRBJ2-7; 11 bases map to TRBD2. V dropped 9 bases and J dropped 4; count of bases not matched to a gene: 14. The germline CDR1 and CDR2 sequences are MDHEN and SYDVKM. The CDR3 sequence is 16 residues long. CDR3 bases: TGTGCCAGTCCCCCCGGGCAGACTAGCGGGATTTACGAGCAGTACTTC. Translation gives CASPPGQTSGIYEQYF.

The chain couples TRBV5-4 to TRBJ2-5; D is unresolved. The CDR3 is made up of 14 amino acids. The V and J ends lost 1 base and 5 bases respectively, with 12 bases between them. Germline CDR1 and CDR2: SGHNT and YYREEE (reference sequence). The CDR3 DNA is TGTGCCAGCAGCTTGTCTGGGCCGGTGGAGACCCAGTACTTC. This sequence encodes CASSLSGPVETQYF.

The rearrangement links TRBV2 to TRBJ2-7; TRBD1 is a possible D gene (6 bases). The CDR3 has 14 residues. Trimming removed 5 bases at V and 0 bases at J, with 11 bases between. Germline CDR1 and CDR2: SNHLY and FYNNEI. The CDR3 is CASSPGTPSYEQYF. CDR3 nucleotide sequence: TGTGCCAGCAGTCCCGGGACACCCTCCTACGAGCAGTACTTC. The whole variable domain, filled in from reference TRBV2 and TRBJ2-7, reads EPEVTQTPSHQVTQMGQEVILRCVPISNHLYFYWYRQILGQKVEFLVSFYNNEISEKSEIFDDQFSVERPDGSNFTLKIRSTKLEDSAMYFCASSPGTPSYEQYFGPGTRLTVT.